What follows are 11 T cell receptor beta chains derived from one specimen sequenced in a study of cytomegalovirus exposure and HLA in healthy donors. It was with 60 Vbeta and 13 Jbeta primers that the PCR ran. This table comes from immunoSEQ multiplex PCR, and its TCRdb copy is limited to in-frame clones, with some not included. Of approximately 91,000 clones listed, 69% are singletons. Sequenced: PBMCs. All receptors derive from a female donor in good health and CMV-seronegative.

This chain joins TRBV5-4 and TRBJ1-3; possible D gene TRBD1, 6 bases. The germline V gene encodes CDR1 SGHNT and CDR2 YYREEE (reference sequence). V lost 4 bases, J lost 0 bases, and 17 bases lay in between. The CDR3 is 17 amino acids. The CDR3 loop is CASSRGQTISSGNTIYF. CDR3 coding DNA: TGTGCCAGCAGCCGTGGACAGACCATAAGCTCTGGAAACACCATATATTTT.

The rearrangement uses TRBV11-2 and TRBJ2-2, with a weak D call TRBD1 (6 bases). The CDR3 extends over 14 amino acids. The germline gives CDR1 SGHAT, CDR2 FQNNGV. V shed 5 bases and J shed 9 bases, with 16 bases lying between them. The CDR3 coding sequence is TGTGCCAGCAGCCCGAGACAGGTGACCAGGGAGCTGTTTTTT. This gives the protein CASSPRQVTRELFF.

About this clone: Within the sample, other DNA sequences also encode this same CDR3. V usage is TRBV30 and J usage is TRBJ1-6, with a possible D match to TRBD1 (5 bases). Between the trimmed V and J ends, which lost 6 bases and 0 bases, there was a span of 9 bases. The CDR3 extends over 14 amino acids. Germline lookup yields CDR1 GTSNPN and CDR2 SVGIG (reference sequence). CDR3 amino acids: CACFRDSYNSPLHF. The DNA for the CDR3 is TGTGCCTGCTTCAGGGACTCCTATAATTCACCCCTCCACTTT.

The chain is built from TRBV27 and TRBJ2-3; D unclear. The CDR3 totals 13 residues. With 8 bases removed from V and 2 bases from J, the gap between germline ends came to 11 bases. Germline V CDR1 and CDR2: MNHEY, SMNVEV (reference sequence). Here the CDR3 DNA reads TGTGCCAGCGGTGGAGAGGCCACAGATACGCAGTATTTT. Its protein is CASGGEATDTQYF.

The rearrangement uses TRBV28 and TRBJ1-4, with 7 bases fitting TRBD1. CDR3 length: 13 amino acids. CDR1 is MDHEN and CDR2 is SYDVKM in the germline V gene. V dropped 6 bases and J dropped 4; count of bases not matched to a gene: 2. The CDR3 DNA follows: TGTGCCAGCAGACAGGGGTTTAATGAAAAACTGTTTTTT. This translates into CASRQGFNEKLFF.

V and J are TRBV5-1 and TRBJ2-1; possible D gene TRBD1, 6 bases. V gave up 1 base and J gave up 7 bases, with 15 bases separating them. Germline loops: CDR1 SGHRS, CDR2 YFSETQ. The CDR3 covers 15 residues. In DNA form, the CDR3 reads TGCGCCAGCAGCTTGCAGGGGAGTCCCACTAATGAGCAGTTCTTC. Its protein product is CASSLQGSPTNEQFF.

This chain uses TRBV4-3 with TRBJ1-1; a possible D gene is TRBD1 (5 bases). Germline CDR1 is LGHNA and CDR2 is YSLEER. The V and J ends lost 0 bases and 0 bases respectively, with 17 bases between them. CDR3 size: 18 residues. CDR3 protein: CASSQEGARQTMNTEAFF. DNA for the CDR3: TGCGCCAGCAGCCAAGAAGGGGCCCGACAAACAATGAACACTGAAGCTTTCTTT.

The CDR3 DNA reads TGTGCCACCAGTACGGGACTAGTGGAAACCGGGGAGCTGTTTTTT. Translation gives CATSTGLVETGELFF. The V call is TRBV15, the J call TRBJ2-2, with 8 bases fitting TRBD2. Germline CDR1 reads LNHNV; CDR2 reads YYDKDF (reference sequence). V trimming: 6 bases; J trimming: 5 bases; junction bases outside the gene matches: 8. The CDR3 contains 15 residues.

This chain uses TRBV7-9 with TRBJ2-5; 11 nucleotides agree with TRBD2. The CDR3 is 17 residues long. Germline V lookup: CDR1 SEHNR, CDR2 FQNEAQ (reference sequence). Germline trimming cut 3 bases from V and 1 base from J; bases unmatched to any gene: 7. The CDR3 protein is CASSFLTSGGIQETQYF. The CDR3 coding sequence is TGTGCCAGCAGCTTCCTAACTAGCGGGGGTATCCAAGAGACCCAGTACTTC. Supplemented by reference TRBV7-9 and TRBJ2-5, the full variable domain reads DTGVSQNPRHKITKRGQNVTFRCDPISEHNRLYWYRQTLGQGPEFLTYFQNEAQLEKSRLLSDRFSAERPKGSFSTLEIQRTEQGDSAMYLCASSFLTSGGIQETQYFGPGTRLLVL.

This clone was recorded once. This chain links TRBV5-4 with TRBJ1-6; maybe TRBD1 (5 bases). The germline gives CDR1 SGHNT, CDR2 YYREEE (reference sequence). V lost 4 bases and J 0 bases, leaving 14 bases between the germline ends. This CDR3 has 17 amino acids. The CDR3 nucleotides are TGTGCCAGCAGCCCGGGGGTGCTGGGCTCCTATAATTCACCCCTCCACTTT. It yields the protein CASSPGVLGSYNSPLHF.

This chain connects TRBV6-1 to TRBJ2-7; tentative D call: TRBD2 (7 bases). The CDR3 loop spans 14 amino acids. V lost 5 bases and J lost 6, with 17 bases in between. Germline V gene lookup returns CDR1 MNHNS and CDR2 SASEGT. CDR3 residues: CASSWGGLQSEQYF. In DNA form, the CDR3 reads TGTGCCAGCAGTTGGGGGGGCCTTCAGAGCGAGCAGTACTTC.